The sample holds many counts of the clone carrying this T cell receptor (beta chain). The data stem from a study of identical twins. This CDR3 spans 19 amino acids. TCRdb reprocessed the 5' RACE reads via MiXCR and lists one record per CDR3 protein. The table includes around 290,000 distinct CDR3 sequences, more than 8% detected once. The same data also contributed to another study, on yellow fever vaccine responses in identical twins.

Sequencing was performed on CD8+ T cells sorted from blood. The chain links TRBV21-1 to TRBJ2-1; the table assigns TRBD2, which was not confirmed against the DNA. TRBV21-1 counts as a pseudogene. This clonotype originated in a woman younger than 30 in good health. The CDR3 spells CASSLQGPKSGRMGNEQFF. In DNA form, the CDR3 reads TGTGCCAGCAGCCTACAAGGGCCCAAAAGCGGGAGAATGGGTAATGAGCAGTTCTTC.